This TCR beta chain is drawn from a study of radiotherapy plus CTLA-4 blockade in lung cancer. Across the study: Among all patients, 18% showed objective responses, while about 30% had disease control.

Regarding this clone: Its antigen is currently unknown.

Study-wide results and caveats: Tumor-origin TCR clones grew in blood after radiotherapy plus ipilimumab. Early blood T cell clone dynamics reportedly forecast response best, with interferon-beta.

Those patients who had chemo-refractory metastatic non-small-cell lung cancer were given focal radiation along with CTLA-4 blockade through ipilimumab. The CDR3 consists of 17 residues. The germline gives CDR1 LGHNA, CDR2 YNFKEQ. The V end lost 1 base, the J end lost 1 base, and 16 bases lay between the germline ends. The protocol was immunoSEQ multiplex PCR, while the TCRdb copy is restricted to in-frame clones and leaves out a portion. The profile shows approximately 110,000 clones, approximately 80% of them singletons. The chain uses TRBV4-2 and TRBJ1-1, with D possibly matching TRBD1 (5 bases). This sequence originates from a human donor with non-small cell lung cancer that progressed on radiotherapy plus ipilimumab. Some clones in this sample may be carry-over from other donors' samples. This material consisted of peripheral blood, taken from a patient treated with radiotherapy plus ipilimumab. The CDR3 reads CASSQGQGMRRNTEAFF. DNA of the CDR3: TGTGCCAGCAGCCAAGGGCAGGGAATGCGTCGGAACACTGAAGCTTTCTTT.